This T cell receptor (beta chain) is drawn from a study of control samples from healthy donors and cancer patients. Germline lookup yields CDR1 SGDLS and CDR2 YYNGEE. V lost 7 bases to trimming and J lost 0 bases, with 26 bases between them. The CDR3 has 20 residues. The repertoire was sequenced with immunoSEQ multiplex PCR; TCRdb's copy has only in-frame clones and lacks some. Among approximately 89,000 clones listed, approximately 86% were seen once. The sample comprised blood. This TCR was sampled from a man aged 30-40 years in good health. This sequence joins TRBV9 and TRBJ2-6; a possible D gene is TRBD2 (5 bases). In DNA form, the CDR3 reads TGTGCCAGCTGCGATAAAGAGGTGGTGGAGGAACTCTCTGGGGCCAACGTCCTGACTTTC. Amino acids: CASCDKEVVEELSGANVLTF.